This TCR beta chain was found in a study of blood T cell repertoires in COVID-19. Study background: The cDNA or gDNA used as material had been derived from T cells, B-cell-depleted T cells, or PBMCs.

Before being deemed recovered, Cohort 3 donors had two negative PCRs, clearance, or symptom resolution. As handled by the study authors: Amplified reference gene primers provided the basis for estimating nucleated cell counts. Libraries were prepared by immunoSEQ multiplex PCR; TCRdb keeps only in-frame clonotypes and omits some of them. V, J and clone size reflect that table, while D and trimming were determined from the DNA. The sample contains about 320,000 clones, under 90% of which appear only once. This CDR3 is built from 13 residues. The germline V gene encodes CDR1 SGHTA and CDR2 FQGNSA. V was clipped by 4 bases and J by 5 bases, with 8 bases between them.

The sequenced sample was PBMCs or T cells enriched from blood (not recorded which). The sequence came from a man aged 55 to 70 who had recovered from COVID-19. The chain is built from TRBV7-2 and TRBJ2-2, with D possibly being TRBD2 (5 bases). CDR3 sequence: CASSSLATGELFF. The CDR3 DNA sequence: TGTGCCAGCAGCTCGCTAGCTACCGGGGAGCTGTTTTTT.